Included here is one T cell receptor beta chain sequence, with context. The sample has other DNA sequences that encode this CDR3 too. Germline V gene lookup returns CDR1 SGDLS and CDR2 YYNGEE. CDR3 length equals 15 residues. V lost 0 bases to trimming and J lost 0 bases, with 7 bases between them. This sample is drawn from a study of cytomegalovirus exposure and HLA in healthy donors. TCRdb's copy holds only in-frame clones and misses some; the assay was immunoSEQ multiplex PCR. The table includes roughly 200,000 clones, about 86% detected once. This receptor was taken from a woman aged 18-29 years in good health and CMV-seropositive. Source material: PBMCs. The gene calls are TRBV9 and TRBJ2-1; D perhaps matches TRBD1 (5 bases). CDR3 loop: CASSVVGVSYNEQFF. Here the CDR3 DNA reads TGTGCCAGCAGCGTAGTAGGGGTCTCCTACAATGAGCAGTTCTTC. Variable domain in full (rest from reference TRBV9 and TRBJ2-1): DSGVTQTPKHLITATGQRVTLRCSPRSGDLSVYWYQQSLDQGLQFLIQYYNGEERAKGNILERFSAQQFPDLHSELNLSSLELGDSALYFCASSVVGVSYNEQFFGPGTRLTVL.